The 24 T cell receptor beta chains below come from one sample, sequenced in a study of T cell repertoires in cytomegalovirus infection (dated by TCRdb to the late 2010s). The sequencer listed for this sample is Illumina HiSeq 1500. Using fastp at Q25 and MiXCR, TCRdb reprocessed the public reads and kept productive beta chains. Each CDR3 protein appears once, grouped with its most common genes and DNA. This sample has about 310,000 distinct CDR3 sequences in its table, and 17% of those were observed once. The ten largest clones represent about 11% of the sample. The source material was PBMCs. All receptors derive from a human donor in good health (CMV status not recorded). Some clones in this sample may be carry-over from other donors' samples.

The rearrangement uses TRBV12-3 or TRBV12-4 and TRBJ2-3; 7 bases line up with TRBD1. The CDR3 extends over 15 amino acids. After removal of 5 bases from V and 3 bases from J, the junction contained 8 bases not matched to a gene. The DNA of the CDR3 is TGTGCCAGCAGTAGTATGAGGGGGCAGACAGATACGCAGTATTTT. Protein: CASSSMRGQTDTQYF.

This clonotype was found many times. The chain employs TRBV28 and TRBJ1-5, with D possibly matching TRBD1 (5 bases). Germline V gene lookup returns CDR1 MDHEN and CDR2 SYDVKM. Trimming took 2 bases from V and 5 from J, leaving 13 bases between them. The CDR3 runs to 15 residues. The CDR3: CASSLDSFIDQPQHF. The CDR3, as DNA: TGTGCCAGCAGTTTAGACAGTTTCATCGATCAGCCCCAGCATTTT.

This clonotype was picked up a small number of times. The chain couples TRBV7-2 to TRBJ2-7; 8 bases align to TRBD1. V shed 5 bases and J 4 bases; nucleotides not matched to a gene: 7. Germline CDR1 reads SGHTA; CDR2 reads FQGNSA. The CDR3 runs 14 residues. This chain's CDR3 is CASSTWTGLYEQYF. For the CDR3, the DNA is TGTGCCAGCAGCACCTGGACAGGGCTGTACGAGCAGTACTTC.

This clonotype turned up a few times. V usage is TRBV7-9 and J usage is TRBJ1-2; TRBD1 aligns across 7 bases. The CDR3 runs to 15 residues. Germline assignment: CDR1 SEHNR and CDR2 FQNEAQ (reference sequence). V dropped 5 bases and J dropped 4; count of bases not matched to a gene: 10. The CDR3 protein is CASSPFGQAGYGYTF. CDR3 bases: TGTGCCAGCAGCCCGTTTGGACAGGCCGGCTATGGCTACACCTTC.

The chain employs TRBV18 and TRBJ1-1; D ambiguous. From germline, CDR1 is KGHSH and CDR2 LQKENI. The V end lost 5 bases, the J end lost 5 bases, and 6 bases lay between the germline ends. The CDR3 extends over 11 amino acids. The CDR3 bases are TGTGCCAGCTCATCCAGGACTGAAGCTTTCTTT. Translating gives CASSSRTEAFF.

This clonotype was seen only a few times. CDR3 bases: TGCAGTGCTAGCCGGGACAGGGGTTATTCACCCCTCCACTTT. Protein sequence: CSASRDRGYSPLHF. The J gene is TRBJ1-6, the V gene TRBV20-1; 10 positions match TRBD1. Germline trimming cut 3 bases from V and 8 bases from J; bases unmatched to any gene: 4. Germline V gene data show CDR1 as DFQATT and CDR2 as SNEGSKA (reference sequence). The CDR3 runs to 14 residues.

The sample holds a few counts of this clonotype. This chain uses TRBV20-1 with TRBJ2-7, with TRBD2 as a possible D gene (6 bases). This CDR3 comprises 13 residues. The germline gives CDR1 DFQATT, CDR2 SNEGSKA (reference sequence). The CDR3 loop is CSGVAETSYEQYF. The CDR3 DNA reads TGCAGCGGAGTAGCGGAAACCTCCTACGAGCAGTACTTC.

The table lists this clonotype with many counts. The genes are TRBV28 and TRBJ1-2; D ambiguous. Trimming removed 5 bases at V and 7 bases at J, with 26 bases between. The V gene's germline CDR1 is MDHEN and CDR2 SYDVKM. The CDR3 extends over 17 amino acids. Here the CDR3 reads CASSLGPKAGSIGGYTF. CDR3 coding DNA: TGTGCCAGCAGTCTAGGACCTAAAGCGGGGTCGATCGGTGGCTACACCTTC.

The sample holds many counts of this clonotype. The CDR3 DNA reads as TGTGCCAGCAGCTCCCGCGAGTACAATGAGCAGTTCTTC. As protein: CASSSREYNEQFF. The gene calls are TRBV11-1 and TRBJ2-1; unclear D gene. Trimming took off 4 bases at V and 4 bases at J, with 8 bases between the two ends. Per germline, CDR1 SGHAT and CDR2 FQDESV (reference sequence). The length of the CDR3 is 13 residues.

The chain joins TRBV7-9 to TRBJ1-1; D gene uncertain. The CDR3 is made up of 16 amino acids. From germline, CDR1 is SEHNR and CDR2 FQNEAQ (reference sequence). Deletions cut 5 bases from V and 1 base from J, with 17 bases between. In nucleotides, the CDR3 is TGTGCCAGCAGCATATATCCCCAAGGGAAGAACACTGAAGCTTTCTTT. Amino acid sequence: CASSIYPQGKNTEAFF.

This clonotype has a count of ten or more. The rearrangement uses TRBV4-1 and TRBJ2-2; D may be TRBD1 (6 bases). The V end lost 1 base, the J end lost 3 bases, and 12 bases lay between the germline ends. CDR1 MGHRA and CDR2 YSYEKL come from the germline V gene. The CDR3 has 16 amino acids. The CDR3 here is CASSQVAGVYTGELFF. CDR3 sequence (DNA): TGCGCCAGCAGCCAAGTGGCAGGGGTTTACACCGGGGAGCTGTTTTTT.

This clonotype was seen repeatedly, ten times or more. The V and J genes are TRBV4-1 and TRBJ1-4, with D possibly TRBD1 on 5 matching bases. The length of the CDR3 is 15 residues. Trimming stripped 1 base from V and 6 bases from J, with 12 bases between. Germline CDR1 and CDR2: MGHRA and YSYEKL. The CDR3, as DNA: TGCGCCAGCAGCCAAGTGGGGGTCGCGGATGAAAAACTGTTTTTT. It codes for CASSQVGVADEKLFF.

This chain uses TRBV11-2 with TRBJ2-3, with 7 bases fitting TRBD1. The CDR3 sequence is 14 residues long. Unmatched junction bases numbered 8, after V lost 6 bases and J lost 5 bases. Germline CDR1 and CDR2: SGHAT and FQNNGV. CDR3 sequence: CASSPRQGEDTQYF. The CDR3 DNA is TGTGCCAGCAGTCCTAGACAGGGAGAAGATACGCAGTATTTT. The full variable domain, completed using reference TRBV11-2 and TRBJ2-3, is EAGVAQSPRYKIIEKRQSVAFWCNPISGHATLYWYQQILGQGPKLLIQFQNNGVVDDSQLPKDRFSAERLKGVDSTLKIQPAKLEDSAVYLCASSPRQGEDTQYFGPGTRLTVL.

The chain employs TRBV11-2 and TRBJ1-5; the D gene is possibly TRBD1 (5 bases). Germline values: CDR1 SGHAT, CDR2 FQNNGV. This CDR3 spans 15 amino acids. V lost 7 bases to trimming and J lost 5 bases, with 18 bases between them. CDR3 nucleotide sequence: TGTGCCAGCACCCTGACGGGGGTCGGGGATCAGCCCCAGCATTTT. Translated: CASTLTGVGDQPQHF.

This clonotype was detected many times. The chain uses TRBV12-3 or TRBV12-4 and TRBJ1-6, with D hard to call. The CDR3 totals 13 residues. V was clipped by 0 bases and J by 8 bases, with 5 bases between them. CDR3 bases: TGTGCCAGCAGTTTAGCGGCAGATTCACCCCTCCACTTT. This gives the protein CASSLAADSPLHF.

Many counts were recorded for this clonotype. The V call is TRBV28, the J call TRBJ1-2; D is undetermined. CDR3 length: 12 residues. Germline V gives CDR1 MDHEN, CDR2 SYDVKM. V shed 6 bases and J shed 4 bases, with 9 bases lying between them. CDR3 DNA sequence: TGTGCCAGCAGCTTACGGGCCTATGGCTACACCTTC. Its translation: CASSLRAYGYTF.

This clonotype was counted a few times. The V and J genes are TRBV4-2 and TRBJ2-2; D assignment may be TRBD1 or TRBD2 (6 bases each). CDR3 length: 18 amino acids. Germline V gene lookup returns CDR1 LGHNA and CDR2 YNFKEQ. V was cut by 5 bases and J by 0 bases, with 19 bases left in between. CDR3 in DNA: TGTGCCAGCAGCTTGGAGGCCCCGGGGGCCACGAACACCGGGGAGCTGTTTTTT. Encoded protein: CASSLEAPGATNTGELFF.

This clonotype was detected many times. The chain employs TRBV6-1 and TRBJ2-6; D unclear. Germline CDR1 reads MNHNS; CDR2 reads SASEGT. Trimming cost V 3 bases and J 0 bases, with 3 bases left between them. This CDR3 spans 14 amino acids. CDR3 sequence reads: CASSDVSGANVLTF. CDR3 nucleotides: TGTGCCAGCAGTGATGTCTCTGGGGCCAACGTCCTGACTTTC.

The J gene is TRBJ1-2, the V gene TRBV4-1; 8 nucleotides match TRBD1. V lost 4 bases to trimming and J lost 6 bases; unmatched junction nucleotides: 4. Looked up from germline, CDR1 is MGHRA and CDR2 is YSYEKL. The length of the CDR3 is 13 residues. The CDR3 sequence: CASSLQGDNGYTF. The DNA for the CDR3 is TGCGCCAGCAGCCTACAGGGGGACAATGGCTACACCTTC.

In its sample, this clonotype was seen a few times. The chain has TRBV20-1 and TRBJ2-1, with 8 bases that match TRBD1. CDR3 length: 17 amino acids. The V segment lost 1 base and the J segment 7 bases; nucleotides outside the gene matches: 15. CDR1 is DFQATT and CDR2 is SNEGSKA in the germline V gene (reference sequence). Written as DNA, the CDR3 is TGCAGTGCTAGAGGAAGGAACCGGGACAGGCGTCGGAATGAGCAGTTCTTC. It translates to CSARGRNRDRRRNEQFF.

This clonotype was counted ten times or more. This chain links TRBV7-8 with TRBJ1-5; no definite D call. The V and J ends lost 4 bases and 15 bases respectively, with 19 bases between them. The CDR3 extends over 13 amino acids. The V gene's germline CDR1 is SGHVS and CDR2 FQNEAQ. CDR3 in DNA: TGTGCCAGCAGCTCCTCTGGACCTGCCGATCTGCATTTT. This encodes CASSSSGPADLHF.

A few counts support this clonotype. V and J are TRBV24-1 and TRBJ2-2; 8 bases match TRBD1. The CDR3 consists of 14 residues. The V gene's germline CDR1 is KGHDR and CDR2 SFDVKD. J gave up 7 bases and V 5 bases, and 5 bases lay outside the gene matches. The CDR3 coding sequence is TGTGCCACCAGTGGGCAGGGGGCGAGCGGGGAGCTGTTTTTT. Translating gives CATSGQGASGELFF.

This clonotype was counted only a few times. Germline and junction disagree at one end, which may indicate a read error. This chain links TRBV6-2 or TRBV6-3 with TRBJ2-1, with 10 bases identical to TRBD1. This CDR3 comprises 16 residues. Germline CDR1 and CDR2: MNHEY and SVGEGT. CDR3 nucleotide sequence: TGTGCCAGCAGTGACTCCTGGACAGGGGGCTACAATGAGCAGTTCTTC. This encodes CASSDSWTGGYNEQFF.

This clonotype was seen at least ten times. The gene calls are TRBV7-8 and TRBJ2-5; TRBD2 might be the D (6 bases). This CDR3 has 14 residues. V was pared by 4 bases and J by 5 bases, with 14 bases between. The germline V gene encodes CDR1 SGHVS and CDR2 FQNEAQ. The CDR3 DNA sequence: TGTGCCAGCAGCTCGGGAGTTGGCGTGGAGACCCAGTACTTC. It yields the protein CASSSGVGVETQYF.